Below are 25 T cell receptor beta chains sequenced from a single sample in a study of molecular identifiers for immune sequencing clone quantification. In TCRdb, the PCR reads were re-called with MiXCR into one record per CDR3 protein. In the table there are about 640,000 distinct CDR3 sequences, 15% to 20% of which are singletons. The material sequenced was naive CD8+ T cells from blood, with Jurkat cell RNA spiked in. Regarding subset: FACS-sorted CD8+CD4-CCR7+CD45RA+ naive T cells. Every receptor here comes from a human donor in good health. Some libraries in this study had Jurkat cell RNA spiked in.

This clonotype was recorded many times. The chain carries TRBV6-6 and TRBJ2-7, with 7 bases identical to TRBD2. The CDR3 sequence is 17 residues long. V gave up 0 bases and J gave up 5 bases; unmatched junction bases: 13. Germline CDR1 MNHNY, CDR2 SVGAGI (reference sequence). Written as DNA, the CDR3 is TGTGCCAGCAGTTACTCTCTAGGACTAGGCCCATTGGACGAGCAGTACTTC. Amino acids: CASSYSLGLGPLDEQYF.

This clonotype was detected a few times. The V and J genes are TRBV27 and TRBJ2-7, with D maybe TRBD2 (5 bases). The length of the CDR3 is 15 residues. Trimming left V 5 bases short and J 1 base short, with 15 bases between. Germline lookup yields CDR1 MNHEY and CDR2 SMNVEV (reference sequence). In DNA, the CDR3 is TGTGCCAGCAGTCCCTCGGCGGGCCCATCCTACGAGCAGTACTTC. Its protein product is CASSPSAGPSYEQYF.

The rearrangement joins TRBV6-1 to TRBJ2-1; maybe TRBD2 (5 bases). Trimming shortened V by 7 bases and J by 8 bases, and 21 bases separated the two germline ends. CDR1 is MNHNS and CDR2 is SASEGT in the germline V gene. This CDR3 is built from 15 residues. The CDR3 DNA reads TGTGCCAGCACTGTGGGTACGAGGGTTGGGTATGAGCAGTTCTTC. Protein product: CASTVGTRVGYEQFF.

The gene calls are TRBV19 and TRBJ1-2; TRBD1 might be the D (5 bases). V was pared by 5 bases and J by 3 bases, with 10 bases between. The CDR3 loop spans 13 amino acids. Germline V gene lookup returns CDR1 LNHDA and CDR2 SQIVND (reference sequence). This CDR3 reads CASSVRGDYGYTF. As DNA, the CDR3 is TGTGCCAGTAGTGTACGGGGGGACTATGGCTACACCTTC.

This clonotype was counted at least ten times. The rearrangement uses TRBV19 and TRBJ2-3, with 10 positions matching TRBD1. Germline CDR1 reads LNHDA; CDR2 reads SQIVND (reference sequence). The V gene end was trimmed by 9 bases and the J gene end by 4 bases; junction bases not matched to a gene: 10. The CDR3 is 15 residues long. The CDR3 DNA reads TGTGCCAGCACGACGCGACAGGGGGCGGCAGATACGCAGTATTTT. Amino acid sequence: CASTTRQGAADTQYF.

The gene calls are TRBV6-5 and TRBJ2-7; 10 nucleotides align to TRBD1. CDR1 and CDR2 (germline): MNHEY, SVGAGI. This CDR3 has 15 amino acids. The V gene end was trimmed by 3 bases and the J gene end by 5 bases; junction bases not matched to a gene: 7. CDR3 nucleotide sequence: TGTGCCAGCAGTTATCGACAGGGGGCCCTCCACGAGCAGTACTTC. This sequence encodes CASSYRQGALHEQYF.

CDR3 sequence reads: CASGTSGDSPQETQYF. The CDR3 bases are TGTGCTAGTGGGACTAGCGGGGACTCTCCCCAAGAGACCCAGTACTTC. This chain connects TRBV12-5 to TRBJ2-5; the match to TRBD2 covers 11 bases. There are 16 residues in the CDR3. Germline assignment: CDR1 LGHNT and CDR2 FRNRAP. The trim removed 6 bases at V and 1 base at J, leaving 7 bases unmatched. The complete variable domain, with remaining parts taken from reference TRBV12-5 and TRBJ2-5, reads DARVTQTPRHKVTEMGQEVTMRCQPILGHNTVFWYRQTMMQGLELLAYFRNRAPLDDSGMPKDRFSAEMPDATLATLKIQPSEPRDSAVYFCASGTSGDSPQETQYFGPGTRLLVL.

The table lists this clonotype with many counts. V is TRBV12-3 or TRBV12-4 and J is TRBJ2-2; tentative D call: TRBD1 (6 bases). The CDR3 has 15 amino acids. V was pared by 5 bases and J by 3 bases, with 13 bases between. The CDR3 protein is CASSLYRVDTGELFF. CDR3 sequence (DNA): TGTGCCAGCAGTCTCTACAGGGTGGACACCGGGGAGCTGTTTTTT.

This clonotype appeared many times. V gene TRBV5-4 combines with J gene TRBJ2-2; possible D gene TRBD2, 6 bases. This CDR3 spans 16 amino acids. Trimming pared 4 bases from V and 6 bases from J, leaving 19 bases between. Germline V gene lookup returns CDR1 SGHNT and CDR2 YYREEE (reference sequence). The CDR3: CASSGDGTPYAGELFF. CDR3 nucleotides: TGTGCCAGCAGCGGAGACGGGACTCCCTACGCCGGGGAGCTGTTTTTT.

The table lists this clonotype with many counts. The genes are TRBV7-2 and TRBJ2-2; TRBD2 matches at 13 bases. Germline V gene lookup returns CDR1 SGHTA and CDR2 FQGNSA. CDR3 length: 18 amino acids. J lost 2 bases, V lost 6 bases, and 9 bases had no gene match. In nucleotides, the CDR3 is TGTGCCAGCAGTTTGACGGGACTAGCGGGGAGTAACACCGGGGAGCTGTTTTTT. Amino acids: CASSLTGLAGSNTGELFF.

This clonotype has at least ten counts. The gene calls are TRBV20-1 and TRBJ2-1, with D tentatively TRBD2 (5 bases). With 6 bases removed from V and 0 bases from J, the gap between germline ends came to 12 bases. The CDR3 totals 14 residues. The germline V gene has CDR1 DFQATT and CDR2 SNEGSKA (reference sequence). The CDR3 sequence: CSALGVSSYNEQFF. The CDR3, as DNA: TGCAGTGCCCTCGGGGTTAGCTCCTACAATGAGCAGTTCTTC.

This clonotype has at least ten counts. The rearrangement uses TRBV13 and TRBJ2-5; 9 bases map to TRBD1. This CDR3 region has 15 residues. CDR1 PRHDT and CDR2 FYEKMQ come from the germline V gene (reference sequence). Germline trimming cut 1 base from V and 3 bases from J; bases unmatched to any gene: 3. CDR3 nucleotides: TGTGCCAGCAGCTTAGTTGGGGACAGGGAAGAGACCCAGTACTTC. It codes for CASSLVGDREETQYF.

This chain's CDR3 is CASSGMGSLTGNTIYF. CDR3 in DNA: TGTGCCAGCAGTGGTATGGGCAGTTTAACCGGAAACACCATATATTTT. The gene calls are TRBV6-1 and TRBJ1-3; D gene uncertain. This CDR3 comprises 16 residues. The germline V gene has CDR1 MNHNS and CDR2 SASEGT. V gave up 4 bases and J gave up 4 bases, with 17 bases separating them.

A few counts support this clonotype. Germline is not matched at one junction end, which may reflect a read error. V and J are TRBV11-2 and TRBJ2-7, with D perhaps TRBD1 (5 bases). Germline CDR1 SGHAT, CDR2 FQNNGV. CDR3 length: 13 residues. DNA for the CDR3: TGTACCAGCAGCTTAGATCAGGGCTGGGAGCAGTACTTC. This codes for CTSSLDQGWEQYF.

The chain has TRBV27 and TRBJ2-5; 9 nucleotides align to TRBD1. The CDR3 runs 16 residues. The germline CDR1 and CDR2 sequences are MNHEY and SMNVEV (reference sequence). With V trimmed by 5 bases and J by 2 bases, 9 bases remained unmatched. The CDR3 reads CASSPLLTGGQETQYF. DNA of the CDR3: TGTGCCAGCAGTCCCCTTTTGACAGGGGGACAAGAGACCCAGTACTTC.

In this sample, this clonotype turned up many times. The chain combines TRBV7-9 with TRBJ2-2; unclear D gene. V was clipped by 3 bases and J by 2 bases, with 7 bases between them. CDR1 and CDR2 from the germline V gene are SEHNR and FQNEAQ (reference sequence). The length of the CDR3 is 14 residues. The DNA of the CDR3 is TGTGCCAGCAGCTTTTCAAGAAACACCGGGGAGCTGTTTTTT. Translating gives CASSFSRNTGELFF.

This clonotype was observed at least ten times. V usage is TRBV29-1 and J usage is TRBJ1-1; 8 bases are a match to TRBD1. The CDR3 has 12 amino acids. V was clipped by 6 bases and J by 10 bases; unmatched bases: 10. Germline V gene lookup returns CDR1 SQVTM and CDR2 ANQGSEA. CDR3 coding DNA: TGCAGCGTGAATGACAGGGGTGCGGGAGCTTTCTTT. Amino acid sequence: CSVNDRGAGAFF.

This clonotype was seen at least ten times. The V gene is TRBV4-3, the J gene TRBJ2-7; D ambiguous. This CDR3 spans 13 amino acids. Germline CDR1 is LGHNA and CDR2 is YSLEER. Between the trimmed V and J ends, which lost 6 bases and 0 bases, there was a span of 9 bases. The CDR3: CASSDRLSYEQYF. The CDR3 bases are TGCGCCAGCAGTGACCGACTCTCCTACGAGCAGTACTTC.

The chain employs TRBV7-6 and TRBJ2-7, with a weak D call TRBD2 (5 bases). The V and J ends lost 1 base and 7 bases respectively, with 17 bases between them. Germline CDR1 and CDR2: SGHVS and FNYEAQ. This CDR3 comprises 15 residues. The CDR3 spells CASSLVAGPTGEQYF. CDR3 coding DNA: TGTGCCAGCAGCTTAGTTGCAGGACCCACGGGGGAGCAGTACTTC.

The chain employs TRBV28 and TRBJ2-1; D is perhaps TRBD1 (6 bases). Trimming stripped 5 bases from V and 8 bases from J, with 16 bases between. The CDR3 extends over 14 amino acids. Germline-derived CDR1 and CDR2 are MDHEN and SYDVKM. CDR3 sequence reads: CASSAIQGFYEQFF. In nucleotides, the CDR3 is TGTGCCAGCAGTGCCATACAGGGTTTCTATGAGCAGTTCTTC.

The chain couples TRBV27 to TRBJ2-7; D unresolved. CDR3 length: 15 amino acids. CDR1 and CDR2 (germline): MNHEY, SMNVEV (reference sequence). Trimming stripped 2 bases from V and 2 bases from J, with 13 bases between. The CDR3 loop is CASSLNVGLAYEQYF. CDR3 DNA: TGTGCCAGCAGTTTAAACGTGGGTTTGGCCTACGAGCAGTACTTC.

Of note for this clonotype: A single base separates this from a much larger clone, so it may be a read error. This chain joins TRBV6-5 and TRBJ2-7, with D perhaps given as TRBD1 or TRBD2 (6 bases each). Germline CDR1 is MNHEY and CDR2 is SVGAGI. This CDR3 comprises 13 residues. Trimming took off 6 bases at V and 6 bases at J, with 15 bases between the two ends. CDR3 sequence: CASSIPGGGEQYF. For the CDR3, the DNA is TGTGCCAGCAGCATACCAGGAGGGGGCGAGCAGTACTTC.

On this clonotype: This may be a read error, as it is one base from a much larger clone. The DNA for the CDR3 is TGTGCCAGCAGCAGCCGACAGGAACAAAATGAAAAACTGTTTTTT. This gives the protein CASSSRQEQNEKLFF. The J gene is TRBJ1-4, the V gene TRBV7-9; perhaps TRBD1 as D (6 bases). The CDR3 runs 15 residues. V lost 5 bases to trimming and J lost 5 bases, with 15 bases between them. CDR1 SEHNR and CDR2 FQNEAQ come from the germline V gene (reference sequence). Filled out from reference TRBV7-9 and TRBJ1-4, the complete variable domain reads DTGVSQNPRHKITKRGQNVTFRCDPISEHNRLYWYRQTLGQGPEFLTYFQNEAQLEKSRLLSDRFSAERPKGSFSTLEIQRTEQGDSAMYLCASSSRQEQNEKLFFGSGTQLSVL.

The rearrangement joins TRBV19 to TRBJ2-5; 8 nucleotides agree with TRBD2. There are 15 residues in the CDR3. Germline V gene lookup returns CDR1 LNHDA and CDR2 SQIVND (reference sequence). The junction had 9 bases not matched to a gene; V was cut back by 4 bases and J by 5 bases. The CDR3 DNA reads TGTGCCAGTAGTAGCCTCAGCGGGAGAGGCGAGACCCAGTACTTC. This encodes CASSSLSGRGETQYF. Combining the CDR3 with reference TRBV19 and TRBJ2-5 gives the whole variable domain DGGITQSPKYLFRKEGQNVTLSCEQNLNHDAMYWYRQDPGQGLRLIYYSQIVNDFQKGDIAEGYSVSREKKESFPLTVTSAQKNPTAFYLCASSSLSGRGETQYFGPGTRLLVL.

In its sample, this clonotype was seen many times. The chain recombines TRBV20-1 with TRBJ2-7; TRBD1 agrees at 11 bases. The trim removed 6 bases at V and 6 bases at J, leaving 10 bases unmatched. Germline CDR1 is DFQATT and CDR2 is SNEGSKA (reference sequence). The CDR3 totals 14 residues. CDR3 DNA sequence: TGCAGTGCCTGGCCCGGGGACAGGGGGATCGAGCAGTACTTC. Its translation: CSAWPGDRGIEQYF.